What follows are 8 T cell receptor beta chains derived from one specimen sequenced in a study of blood T cell repertoires in COVID-19. Assay: immunoSEQ multiplex PCR; the TCRdb copy retains only in-frame clones and omits some. The sample yields around 150,000 clones, over 85% seen once. Sequencing input: peripheral blood. Receptors originate from a woman aged 45 to 65 with acute or convalescent COVID-19.

This chain uses TRBV29-1 with TRBJ2-2; D remains ambiguous. This CDR3 is 12 amino acids long. Germline lookup yields CDR1 SQVTM and CDR2 ANQGSEA. In nucleotides, the CDR3 is TGCAGTTCAGTCGTAGCCACCGGGGAGCTGTTTTTT. Protein product: CSSVVATGELFF.

In its sample, this clone was seen once. The chain recombines TRBV4-1 with TRBJ1-2, with a possible D match to TRBD1 (5 bases). The V and J ends lost 4 bases and 3 bases respectively, with 12 bases between them. Germline CDR1 and CDR2: MGHRA and YSYEKL. The CDR3 runs 14 residues. CDR3 region: CASSRDGTYYGYTF. The CDR3 DNA reads TGCGCCAGCAGCCGAGACGGGACTTACTATGGCTACACCTTC.

CDR3 in amino acids: CASSIPGLAGGAKNIQYF. The CDR3 DNA sequence: TGTGCCAGTAGTATCCCGGGACTAGCGGGGGGAGCCAAAAACATTCAGTACTTC. The chain recombines TRBV19 with TRBJ2-4; 15 bases match TRBD2. Germline V lookup: CDR1 LNHDA, CDR2 SQIVND (reference sequence). With V trimmed by 3 bases and J by 0 bases, 3 bases remained unmatched. This CDR3 comprises 18 residues.

The V gene is TRBV27, the J gene TRBJ1-6, with 7 bases fitting TRBD1. There are 13 residues in the CDR3. Germline CDR1 MNHEY, CDR2 SMNVEV (reference sequence). Germline trimming cut 6 bases from V and 10 bases from J; bases unmatched to any gene: 6. The CDR3 sequence is CASSLAGGSPLHF. In DNA form, the CDR3 reads TGTGCCAGCAGCCTAGCAGGGGGATCACCCCTCCACTTT.

The chain is built from TRBV28 and TRBJ2-7, with D possibly TRBD2 on 6 matching bases. This CDR3 is built from 14 residues. Germline V gene data show CDR1 as MDHEN and CDR2 as SYDVKM. V was pared by 6 bases and J by 2 bases, with 14 bases between. The CDR3 protein is CASSLQREPYEQYF. The CDR3 DNA follows: TGTGCCAGCAGCCTACAACGGGAGCCCTACGAGCAGTACTTC.

This chain connects TRBV18 to TRBJ2-4; TRBD2 agrees at 7 bases. Germline trimming cut 0 bases from V and 0 bases from J; bases unmatched to any gene: 11. The CDR3 has 19 amino acids. The V gene's germline CDR1 is KGHSH and CDR2 LQKENI. CDR3 sequence (DNA): TGTGCCAGCTCACCACCGGTCGCCGGGACTACTCTAGCCAAAAACATTCAGTACTTC. Translating gives CASSPPVAGTTLAKNIQYF.

The rearrangement joins TRBV2 to TRBJ1-1; 7 nucleotides line up with TRBD1. This CDR3 spans 13 amino acids. V gave up 6 bases and J gave up 1 base; unmatched junction bases: 2. Germline values: CDR1 SNHLY, CDR2 FYNNEI. The CDR3 spells CASRGDRNTEAFF. DNA of the CDR3: TGTGCCAGCAGGGGGGACAGGAACACTGAAGCTTTCTTT.

The chain joins TRBV5-5 to TRBJ2-2, with 8 bases fitting TRBD1. J lost 2 bases, V lost 0 bases, and 6 bases had no gene match. The CDR3 runs 17 residues. The V gene's germline CDR1 is SGHKS and CDR2 YYEKEE (reference sequence). The CDR3 reads CASSLGRGLGNTGELFF. In DNA form, the CDR3 reads TGTGCCAGCAGCTTGGGCAGGGGGCTAGGTAACACCGGGGAGCTGTTTTTT.